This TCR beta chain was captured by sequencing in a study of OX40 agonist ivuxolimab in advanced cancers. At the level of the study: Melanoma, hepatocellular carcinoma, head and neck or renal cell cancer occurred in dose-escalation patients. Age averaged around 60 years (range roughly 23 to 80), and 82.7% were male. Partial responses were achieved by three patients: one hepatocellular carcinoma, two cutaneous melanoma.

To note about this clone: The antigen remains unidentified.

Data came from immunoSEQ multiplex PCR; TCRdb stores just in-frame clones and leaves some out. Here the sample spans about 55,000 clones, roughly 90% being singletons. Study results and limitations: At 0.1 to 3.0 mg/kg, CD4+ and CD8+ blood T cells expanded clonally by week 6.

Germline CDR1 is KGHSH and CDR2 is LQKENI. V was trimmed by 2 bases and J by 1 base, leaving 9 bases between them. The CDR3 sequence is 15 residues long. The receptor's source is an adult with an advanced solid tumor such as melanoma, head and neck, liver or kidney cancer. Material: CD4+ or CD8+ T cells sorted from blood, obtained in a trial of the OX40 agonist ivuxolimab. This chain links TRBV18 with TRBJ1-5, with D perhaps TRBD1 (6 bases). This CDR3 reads CASSPGGPSNQPQHF. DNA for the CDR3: TGTGCCAGCTCACCAGGGGGCCCAAGCAATCAGCCCCAGCATTTT. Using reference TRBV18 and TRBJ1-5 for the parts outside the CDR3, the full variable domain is NAGVMQNPRHLVRRRGQEARLRCSPMKGHSHVYWYRQLPEEGLKFMVYLQKENIIDESGMPKERFSAEFPKEGPSILRIQQVVRGDSAAYFCASSPGGPSNQPQHFGDGTRLSIL.